This entry features one T cell receptor (beta chain) sequence. No antigen is known for it. The germline V gene encodes CDR1 MDHEN and CDR2 SYDVKM. The CDR3 spans 15 residues. V was clipped by 3 bases and J by 5 bases, with 14 bases between them. This sample is part of a study of T cell responses to AZD1222 COVID-19 vaccine. Study as a whole: Samples with a second dose at about 4 or about 12 weeks were pooled together.

TCRdb keeps only in-frame clones here, not all; method: immunoSEQ multiplex PCR. Among over 150,000 clones, roughly 87% were seen once, and the ten largest hold 2.6%. Study-level points and caveats: Spike-specific TCR breadth and depth grew following two AZD1222 doses. Repertoire collection took place solely once the T cell response had peaked. The sample set comprised mostly white British donors with more females, and clonal diversity was possibly underestimated.

The chain is built from TRBV28 and TRBJ1-5; D is ambiguous. This TCR derives from an adult in good health. The sample in question was peripheral blood, obtained on day 0 of AZD1222 vaccination. This CDR3 is CASSFSGGVHQPQHF. The CDR3 bases are TGTGCCAGCAGTTTCTCGGGCGGGGTCCATCAGCCCCAGCATTTT.